The 3 T cell receptor beta chains reported below all come from one sample, sequenced in a study of cytomegalovirus exposure and HLA in healthy donors. Vbeta (60) and Jbeta (13) primers were used in the PCR. The assay was immunoSEQ multiplex PCR, and TCRdb's table has in-frame clones only and misses some. Here the sample table reports around 29,000 clones. Sequencing input: PBMCs. These receptors were obtained from a man aged 25-40 years in good health and CMV-seronegative.

The chain has TRBV29-1 and TRBJ2-3, with 7 positions matching TRBD1. The length of the CDR3 is 15 residues. Germline lookup yields CDR1 SQVTM and CDR2 ANQGSEA. V dropped 0 bases and J dropped 4; count of bases not matched to a gene: 7. The CDR3 reads CSVEDPGTAPDTQYF. As DNA, the CDR3 is TGCAGCGTTGAAGATCCGGGGACAGCCCCAGATACGCAGTATTTT.

This chain uses TRBV19 with TRBJ1-1; a weak D match, TRBD1 (5 bases). V lost 5 bases to trimming and J lost 4 bases, with 14 bases between them. Germline V gene lookup returns CDR1 LNHDA and CDR2 SQIVND (reference sequence). This CDR3 has 14 residues. Here the CDR3 DNA reads TGTGCCAGTAGTTCCCAAGTTAGGGGCACTGAAGCTTTCTTT. Translation gives CASSSQVRGTEAFF.

The CDR3 nucleotides read TGTGCCAGCAGCTTAGCATTCGCCCGAGCGTGGAGCAATCAGCCCCAGCATTTT. Translation gives CASSLAFARAWSNQPQHF. The chain uses TRBV7-2 and TRBJ1-5, with D uncertain. Germline V gives CDR1 SGHTA, CDR2 FQGNSA. The V and J ends lost 0 bases and 1 base respectively, with 16 bases between them. CDR3 length: 18 residues. The whole variable domain, filled in from reference TRBV7-2 and TRBJ1-5, reads GAGVSQSPSNKVTEKGKDVELRCDPISGHTALYWYRQSLGQGLEFLIYFQGNSAPDKSGLPSDRFSAERTGGSVSTLTIQRTQQEDSAVYLCASSLAFARAWSNQPQHFGDGTRLSIL.